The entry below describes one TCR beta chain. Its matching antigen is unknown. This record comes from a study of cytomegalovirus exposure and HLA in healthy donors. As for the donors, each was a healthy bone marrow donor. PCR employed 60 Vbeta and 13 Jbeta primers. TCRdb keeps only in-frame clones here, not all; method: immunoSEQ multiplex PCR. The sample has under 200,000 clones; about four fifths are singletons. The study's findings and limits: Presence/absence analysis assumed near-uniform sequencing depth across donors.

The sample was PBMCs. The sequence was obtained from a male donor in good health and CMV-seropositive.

The CDR3 loop reads CASSLPSRDRGADNEKLFF. For the CDR3, the DNA is TGCGCCAGCAGCCTACCTTCGAGGGACAGGGGTGCAGATAATGAAAAACTGTTTTTT. The J gene is TRBJ1-4, the V gene TRBV4-3, with 10 bases that match TRBD1. V trimming: 4 bases; J trimming: 4 bases; junction bases outside the gene matches: 15. Germline V gives CDR1 LGHNA, CDR2 YSLEER. This CDR3 has 19 amino acids.